The present T cell receptor beta chain was sequenced within a study of blood T cell repertoires in COVID-19. Overall study context: Nucleic acid was either cDNA or gDNA, and it came from T cells, B-cell-depleted T cells, or PBMCs.

As originally analysed: Quantification of nucleated cells was approximated via reference gene primer amplification. Libraries were prepared by immunoSEQ multiplex PCR; TCRdb keeps only in-frame clonotypes and omits some of them. Clone size and V and J calls were adopted from that table, with D and trimming inferred from the DNA. This table has around 310,000 clones, around nine tenths appearing once. Germline V gene lookup returns CDR1 MNHEY and CDR2 SMNVEV (reference sequence). The CDR3 length is 13 residues. Trimming stripped 6 bases from V and 3 bases from J, with 12 bases between. The specimen was peripheral blood. The genes are TRBV27 and TRBJ2-7, with D uncertain. This receptor was obtained from a woman aged 60 to 75 with acute or convalescent COVID-19. The CDR3 bases are TGTGCCAGCAGCTACGGTCCAAACTACGAGCAGTACTTC. This translates into CASSYGPNYEQYF.